One sample yielded the 5 T cell receptor beta chains listed below, sequenced in a study of blood T cells in healthy people across ages. Then a second PCR, running roughly 7 to 11 cycles, was carried out with a sample-barcoded 5' primer and a J-beta primer mix. TCRdb independently ran MiXCR on the 5' RACE reads; one entry per CDR3 protein. The sample lists roughly 500,000 distinct CDR3 sequences, approximately 25% seen once, with approximately 10% in the top ten. These data also featured in a second study, about T cells of mothers and their children.

Sequencing used blood. The source is a boy between 10 and 17 years old in good health.

This clonotype has a handful of counts. The chain recombines TRBV19 with TRBJ1-1, with 9 bases identical to TRBD1. V lost 10 bases, J lost 3 bases, and 9 bases stayed unmatched. Germline V CDR1 and CDR2: LNHDA, SQIVND (reference sequence). The CDR3 totals 14 residues. For the CDR3, the DNA is TGTGCCACCAAGGCGACAGGGGGACACACTGAAGCTTTCTTT. The encoded protein is CATKATGGHTEAFF.

The rearrangement joins TRBV5-4 to TRBJ2-5; no definite D call. The J call may be incorrect, as the DNA end agrees better with TRBJ2-7. Germline loops: CDR1 SGHNT, CDR2 YYREEE (reference sequence). The CDR3 runs 16 residues. The DNA for the CDR3 is TGTGCCAGCAGCTTGGTATCCGGGTTGGGTGTCTACGAGCAGTACTTC. Protein sequence: CASSLVSGLGVYEQYF.

This clonotype was picked up a small number of times. The chain employs TRBV6-5 and TRBJ2-5; 12 nucleotides agree with TRBD2. Trimming cost V 3 bases and J 0 bases; bases outside gene matches: 5. Germline CDR1 reads MNHEY; CDR2 reads SVGAGI. This CDR3 has 17 amino acids. The CDR3 bases are TGTGCCAGCAGTTATTCTGGACTAGCGGGGTACCAAGAGACCCAGTACTTC. It specifies CASSYSGLAGYQETQYF.

This clonotype was observed a handful of times. J is TRBJ2-7 and V is TRBV7-9; D uncertain. The CDR3 runs 14 residues. Germline CDR1 SEHNR, CDR2 FQNEAQ (reference sequence). V was clipped by 5 bases and J by 2 bases, with 13 bases between them. The CDR3 DNA reads as TGTGCCAGCAGCACCCCCGCTAGGACCTACGAGCAGTACTTC. Translating it yields CASSTPARTYEQYF.

This clonotype was seen more than once but under ten times. The chain joins TRBV18 to TRBJ2-5; 7 bases match TRBD1. The J segment lost 1 base and the V segment lost 4 bases, leaving 3 bases of the junction unmatched. Germline loops: CDR1 KGHSH, CDR2 LQKENI. The CDR3 runs to 14 residues. This CDR3 reads CASSLNRGQETQYF. The CDR3 DNA is TGTGCCAGCTCACTTAACAGGGGCCAAGAGACCCAGTACTTC.